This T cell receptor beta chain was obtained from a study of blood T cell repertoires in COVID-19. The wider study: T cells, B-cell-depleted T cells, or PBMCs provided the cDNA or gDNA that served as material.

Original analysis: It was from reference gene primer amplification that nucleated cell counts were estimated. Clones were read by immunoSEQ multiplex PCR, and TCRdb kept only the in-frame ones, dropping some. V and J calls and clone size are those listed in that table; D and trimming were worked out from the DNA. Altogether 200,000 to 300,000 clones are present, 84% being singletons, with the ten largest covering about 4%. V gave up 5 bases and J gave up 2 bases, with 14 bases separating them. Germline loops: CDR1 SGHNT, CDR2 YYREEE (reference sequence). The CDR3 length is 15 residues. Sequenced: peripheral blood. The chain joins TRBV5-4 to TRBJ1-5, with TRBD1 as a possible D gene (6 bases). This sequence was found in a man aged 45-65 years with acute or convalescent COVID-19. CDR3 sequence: CASSYRDIRNQPQHF. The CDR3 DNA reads TGTGCCAGCAGTTACCGGGACATCCGCAATCAGCCCCAGCATTTT.